These 28 T cell receptor beta chains were sequenced from one sample in a study of T cell repertoires in cytomegalovirus infection. TCRdb itself ran the reads through MiXCR, one entry per CDR3 protein. The sample holds roughly 250,000 distinct CDR3 sequences, around 12% seen once. Sequenced sample: PBMCs. The receptors derive from a human donor in good health (CMV status not recorded). Some clones in this sample may be carry-over from other donors' samples.

This clonotype was recorded a few times. This rearrangement joins TRBV6-2 or TRBV6-3 to TRBJ2-2; possible D gene TRBD1, 6 bases. CDR1 is MNHEY, CDR2 SVGEGT, per germline. V gave up 4 bases and J gave up 0 bases, with 12 bases separating them. The CDR3 has 16 residues. For the CDR3, the DNA is TGTGCCAGCAGTTCTGACAGGATCGCGAACACCGGGGAGCTGTTTTTT. Translation: CASSSDRIANTGELFF.

This clonotype has a count of ten or more. The chain has TRBV7-9 and TRBJ1-2; TRBD1 agrees at 7 bases. The V gene end was trimmed by 4 bases and the J gene end by 3 bases; junction bases not matched to a gene: 5. There are 14 residues in the CDR3. Germline V gives CDR1 SEHNR, CDR2 FQNEAQ (reference sequence). CDR3 bases: TGTGCCAGCAGCTCAACAACAGGGGACTATGGCTACACCTTC. Translated, it gives CASSSTTGDYGYTF.

This clonotype was recorded at least ten times. The chain joins TRBV7-2 to TRBJ2-5, with 7 bases identical to TRBD1. CDR3 length equals 14 residues. The V and J ends lost 3 bases and 5 bases, in that order; junction bases with no gene match: 6. Germline loops: CDR1 SGHTA, CDR2 FQGNSA. In nucleotides, the CDR3 is TGTGCCAGCAGCTTGTATACGGGACAGGAGACCCAGTACTTC. Its protein is CASSLYTGQETQYF.

Many counts were recorded for this clonotype. The chain employs TRBV2 and TRBJ1-5, with D possibly matching TRBD1 (5 bases). This CDR3 is 15 amino acids long. Germline CDR1 reads SNHLY; CDR2 reads FYNNEI. V dropped 4 bases and J dropped 2 bases, with 12 bases sitting between them. CDR3 region: CASSVSGLGNQPQHF. Here the CDR3 DNA reads TGTGCCAGCAGTGTGTCAGGGCTTGGCAATCAGCCCCAGCATTTT.

The chain carries TRBV6-1 and TRBJ1-6; 7 nucleotides line up with TRBD1. Trimming took 11 bases from V and 8 from J; bases not matched to a gene: 9. The CDR3 sequence is 13 residues long. The V gene's germline CDR1 is MNHNS and CDR2 SASEGT. As DNA, the CDR3 is TGTGCCGGCCGGGACAGCGGCGATTCACCCCTCCACTTT. Amino acids: CAGRDSGDSPLHF.

The V gene is TRBV28, the J gene TRBJ2-7; D gene unclear. Trimming pared 4 bases from V and 2 bases from J, leaving 18 bases between. Germline loops: CDR1 MDHEN, CDR2 SYDVKM. The CDR3 is 16 amino acids. DNA for the CDR3: TGTGCCAGCAGTTCCCCATCTCAGTGGGTAACCTACGAGCAGTACTTC. Its translation is CASSSPSQWVTYEQYF.

This clonotype was detected many times. V is TRBV28 and J is TRBJ1-1, with D uncertain. Germline-derived CDR1 and CDR2 are MDHEN and SYDVKM. CDR3 length: 13 amino acids. With 3 bases removed from V and 11 bases from J, the gap between germline ends came to 16 bases. CDR3 sequence (DNA): TGTGCCAGCAGTTTGAGGAGGCTTGAGAAGGCTTTCTTT. Translation gives CASSLRRLEKAFF.

This clonotype was counted between two and nine times. V and J are TRBV14 and TRBJ2-2; no reliable D call. The CDR3 is 13 amino acids. Per germline, CDR1 SGHDN and CDR2 FVKESK. Trimming removed 0 bases from V and 8 bases from J, with 7 bases in between. In DNA, the CDR3 is TGTGCCAGCAGCCAAGACTATGCGGGGGAGCTGTTTTTT. It specifies CASSQDYAGELFF. Based on the CDR3 plus reference TRBV14 and TRBJ2-2, the full variable domain is EAGVTQFPSHSVIEKGQTVTLRCDPISGHDNLYWYRRVMGKEIKFLLHFVKESKQDESGMPNNRFLAERTGGTYSTLKVQPAELEDSGVYFCASSQDYAGELFFGEGSRLTVL.

This clonotype was counted ten times or more. This chain links TRBV7-7 with TRBJ2-5; 8 bases are shared with TRBD1. V lost 5 bases and J lost 6; bases outside the gene matches: 5. Germline CDR1 reads SSHAT; CDR2 reads FNYEAQ (reference sequence). CDR3 length equals 13 residues. Written as DNA, the CDR3 is TGTGCCAGCAGCAAGGGACAGGACAAGACCCAGTACTTC. Amino acid sequence: CASSKGQDKTQYF.

A few counts support this clonotype. The chain links TRBV28 to TRBJ1-4; tentatively, D is TRBD1 (6 bases). In germline, CDR1 is MDHEN, CDR2 SYDVKM. The V end was cut by 5 bases, the J end by 0 bases, with 16 bases between. The CDR3 consists of 17 residues. CDR3 in DNA: TGTGCCAGCAGTCTACTTGGGGGGGGCGCAACTAATGAAAAACTGTTTTTT. Encoded protein: CASSLLGGGATNEKLFF.

This clonotype was detected only a few times. The CDR3 spells CASSVGSGSFQGTHEQYF. The DNA for the CDR3 is TGTGCCAGCAGCGTAGGGTCTGGGTCTTTTCAGGGGACCCACGAGCAGTACTTC. This chain connects TRBV9 to TRBJ2-7; D possibly corresponds to TRBD1 (6 bases). V lost 0 bases and J 5 bases, leaving 24 bases between the germline ends. CDR3 size: 18 residues. Looked up from germline, CDR1 is SGDLS and CDR2 is YYNGEE. Supplemented by reference TRBV9 and TRBJ2-7, the full variable domain reads DSGVTQTPKHLITATGQRVTLRCSPRSGDLSVYWYQQSLDQGLQFLIQYYNGEERAKGNILERFSAQQFPDLHSELNLSSLELGDSALYFCASSVGSGSFQGTHEQYFGPGTRLTVT.

This clonotype was seen ten or more times. V is TRBV19 and J is TRBJ1-5, with D perhaps TRBD1 (6 bases). Deletions cut 9 bases from V and 4 bases from J, with 19 bases between. The germline V gene has CDR1 LNHDA and CDR2 SQIVND (reference sequence). The CDR3 runs 15 residues. CDR3 bases: TGTGCCAGCAGACCTAACAGGGAGTGGAATCAGCCCCAGCATTTT. This codes for CASRPNREWNQPQHF.

The chain uses TRBV12-3 or TRBV12-4 and TRBJ1-3; D call uncertain. The CDR3 sequence is 16 residues long. The V end lost 4 bases, the J end lost 0 bases, and 13 bases lay between the germline ends. CDR3 residues: CASSSLRGSSGNTIYF. CDR3 bases: TGTGCCAGCAGTTCCCTCCGAGGCAGCTCTGGAAACACCATATATTTT.

This clonotype was recorded many times. The J gene is TRBJ1-1, the V gene TRBV7-9; 7 bases fit TRBD1. V lost 5 bases and J lost 5; bases outside the gene matches: 8. CDR1 and CDR2 from the germline V gene are SEHNR and FQNEAQ (reference sequence). There are 14 residues in the CDR3. The CDR3 is CASSKTGAGTEAFF. The CDR3 DNA follows: TGTGCCAGCAGCAAAACAGGGGCAGGGACTGAAGCTTTCTTT.

This clonotype was seen repeatedly, ten times or more. The V and J genes are TRBV7-2 and TRBJ1-1; TRBD1 aligns across 7 bases. Unmatched junction bases numbered 16, after V lost 5 bases and J lost 7 bases. CDR1 SGHTA and CDR2 FQGNSA come from the germline V gene. The CDR3 contains 16 residues. CDR3 loop: CASSQRGQTPRREAFF. CDR3 nucleotide sequence: TGTGCCAGCAGCCAGAGGGGACAGACGCCCCGCCGTGAAGCTTTCTTT.

This clonotype was seen more than once but under ten times. J is TRBJ2-2 and V is TRBV11-2, with D unresolved. Trimming removed 1 base from V and 7 bases from J, with 7 bases in between. This CDR3 is built from 13 residues. The germline V gene has CDR1 SGHAT and CDR2 FQNNGV. This chain's CDR3 is CASSLVASGELFF. In DNA, the CDR3 is TGTGCCAGCAGCTTAGTGGCTAGCGGGGAGCTGTTTTTT.

The chain links TRBV9 to TRBJ2-7; D perhaps matches TRBD1 (6 bases). Germline V CDR1 and CDR2: SGDLS, YYNGEE. CDR3 length: 15 amino acids. The ends were cut back, 2 bases at V and 3 bases at J, with 15 bases in the middle. CDR3 loop: CASSVGQGQLYEQYF. The CDR3 DNA reads TGTGCCAGCAGCGTCGGTCAAGGACAGCTCTACGAGCAGTACTTC. Combining the CDR3 with reference TRBV9 and TRBJ2-7 gives the whole variable domain DSGVTQTPKHLITATGQRVTLRCSPRSGDLSVYWYQQSLDQGLQFLIQYYNGEERAKGNILERFSAQQFPDLHSELNLSSLELGDSALYFCASSVGQGQLYEQYFGPGTRLTVT.

The V call is TRBV6-2 or TRBV6-3, the J call TRBJ1-1; D ambiguous. The germline CDR1 and CDR2 sequences are MNHEY and SVGEGT. Trimming shortened V by 6 bases and J by 0 bases, and 11 bases separated the two germline ends. This CDR3 has 14 residues. CDR3 DNA sequence: TGTGCCAGCAGGGGGAGGCAATTGAACACTGAAGCTTTCTTT. It is translated as CASRGRQLNTEAFF.

The V and J genes are TRBV19 and TRBJ1-5, with D possibly matching TRBD1 (6 bases). Trimming shortened V by 5 bases and J by 7 bases, and 24 bases separated the two germline ends. This CDR3 contains 17 residues. Germline V lookup: CDR1 LNHDA, CDR2 SQIVND (reference sequence). The CDR3 sequence is CASSSQLRTVDAQPQHF. CDR3 sequence (DNA): TGTGCCAGTAGTTCCCAACTAAGGACAGTGGACGCCCAGCCCCAGCATTTT.

This clonotype was detected ten times or more. The rearrangement uses TRBV7-2 and TRBJ2-3, with D unresolved. V was trimmed by 5 bases and J by 7 bases, leaving 16 bases between them. The CDR3 has 14 amino acids. Germline values: CDR1 SGHTA, CDR2 FQGNSA. The CDR3 DNA sequence: TGTGCCAGCAGCCCTCGAGAAGGGCGGAATACGCAGTATTTT. The encoded protein is CASSPREGRNTQYF.

The rearrangement uses TRBV20-1 and TRBJ1-1; the D gene is possibly TRBD1 (5 bases). V lost 5 bases, J lost 2 bases, and 12 bases lay in between. This CDR3 comprises 13 residues. CDR1 DFQATT and CDR2 SNEGSKA come from the germline V gene (reference sequence). The CDR3 region has the DNA TGCAGTGCTCCAAGGACACCCAACACTGAAGCTTTCTTT. The encoded protein is CSAPRTPNTEAFF.

This clonotype was counted ten times or more. The chain combines TRBV12-3 or TRBV12-4 with TRBJ1-2; tentatively, D is TRBD1 (6 bases). Trimming took off 3 bases at V and 8 bases at J, with 13 bases between the two ends. CDR3 size: 13 residues. CDR3 sequence reads: CASSLGALGGYTF. CDR3 coding DNA: TGTGCCAGCAGTTTGGGGGCCTTGGGAGGCTACACCTTC.

V gene TRBV7-9 combines with J gene TRBJ1-2; D is unresolved. From germline, CDR1 is SEHNR and CDR2 FQNEAQ (reference sequence). The length of the CDR3 is 13 residues. V lost 2 bases and J 2 bases, leaving 6 bases between the germline ends. The CDR3 coding sequence is TGTGCCAGCAGCTTACATCCGAACTATGGCTACACCTTC. Encoded protein: CASSLHPNYGYTF. The complete variable domain, with remaining parts taken from reference TRBV7-9 and TRBJ1-2, reads DTGVSQNPRHKITKRGQNVTFRCDPISEHNRLYWYRQTLGQGPEFLTYFQNEAQLEKSRLLSDRFSAERPKGSFSTLEIQRTEQGDSAMYLCASSLHPNYGYTFGSGTRLTVV.

This clonotype was seen a handful of times. J is TRBJ2-7 and V is TRBV11-1; TRBD1 agrees at 11 bases. V lost 2 bases, J lost 6 bases, and 3 bases stayed unmatched. The CDR3 spans 14 residues. CDR1 is SGHAT, CDR2 FQDESV, per germline (reference sequence). In DNA, the CDR3 is TGTGCCAGCAGCTTAACGGACAGGGGGCGCGAGCAGTACTTC. Protein: CASSLTDRGREQYF.

The table lists this clonotype with a few counts. CDR3 nucleotide sequence: TGCAGTGCTCGAAGGGGGGTTGATACGCAGTATTTT. Amino acid sequence: CSARRGVDTQYF. The V gene is TRBV20-1, the J gene TRBJ2-3; D could derive from TRBD1 or TRBD2 (6 bases each). CDR1 is DFQATT and CDR2 is SNEGSKA in the germline V gene (reference sequence). There are 12 residues in the CDR3. V dropped 5 bases and J dropped 6 bases, with 12 bases sitting between them.

This clonotype was detected ten times or more. The chain employs TRBV7-2 and TRBJ2-7; TRBD2 might be the D (6 bases). The CDR3 consists of 15 residues. Germline values: CDR1 SGHTA, CDR2 FQGNSA. V was trimmed by 4 bases and J by 5 bases, leaving 18 bases between them. The CDR3 bases are TGTGCCAGCAGCTACTCTGCGGGAACTGGGAACGAGCAGTACTTC. It translates to CASSYSAGTGNEQYF.

This clonotype came up a few times. V and J are TRBV20-1 and TRBJ2-4; 9 bases match TRBD1. Per the germline V gene, CDR1 is DFQATT and CDR2 is SNEGSKA (reference sequence). V was pared by 5 bases and J by 7 bases, with 3 bases of the junction left unmatched. The CDR3 length is 12 residues. The CDR3 protein is CSASGQGNIQYF. CDR3 DNA sequence: TGCAGTGCTTCGGGACAGGGCAACATTCAGTACTTC.

This clonotype was observed many times. The V and J genes are TRBV19 and TRBJ1-5; D gene uncertain. CDR1 is LNHDA and CDR2 is SQIVND in the germline V gene (reference sequence). The CDR3 is 14 amino acids. Trimming took 5 bases from V and 0 from J, leaving 8 bases between them. This chain's CDR3 is CASSASYSNQPQHF. CDR3 nucleotide sequence: TGTGCCAGTAGTGCCAGTTATAGCAATCAGCCCCAGCATTTT.